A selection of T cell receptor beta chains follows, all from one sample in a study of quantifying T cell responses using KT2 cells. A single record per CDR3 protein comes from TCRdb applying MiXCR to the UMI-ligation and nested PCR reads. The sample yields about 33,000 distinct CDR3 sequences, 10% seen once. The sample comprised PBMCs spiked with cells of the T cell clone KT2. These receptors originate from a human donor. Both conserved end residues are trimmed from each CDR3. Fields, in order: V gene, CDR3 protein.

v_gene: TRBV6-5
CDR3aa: ASRVDRGQYNEQF

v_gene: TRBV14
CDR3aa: ASSQDLGTSGTDTQY

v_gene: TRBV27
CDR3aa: ASSTGLGSPLH

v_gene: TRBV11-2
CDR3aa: ASSTGSPSQY

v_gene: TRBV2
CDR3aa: ASSEGAGFQPQH

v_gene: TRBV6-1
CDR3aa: ARARDPGEELF

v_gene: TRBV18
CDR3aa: ASSLSRGQEGYT

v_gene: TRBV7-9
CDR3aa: ASSFWGGGESDEQF

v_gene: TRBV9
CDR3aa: ASSVDRQGPNYGYT

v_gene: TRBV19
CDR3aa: ASSIGTNYNEQF

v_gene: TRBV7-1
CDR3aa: ASSTGRLSGADTQY

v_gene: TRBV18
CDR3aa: ASSPPTIGGPMTKNIQY

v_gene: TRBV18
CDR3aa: ASSPLPRETQY

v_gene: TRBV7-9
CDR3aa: ASRPRDSESYEQY

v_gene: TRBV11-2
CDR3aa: ASSLLGNTDTQY

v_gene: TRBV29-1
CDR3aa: SVERAGLETQY

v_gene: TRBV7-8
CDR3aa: ASSSGQNSGTEAF

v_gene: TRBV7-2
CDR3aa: ASSFDGNSGELF

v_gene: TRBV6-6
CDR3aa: ASSPVRGAGNTIY

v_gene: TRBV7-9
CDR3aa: ASSLEGQGKREQF

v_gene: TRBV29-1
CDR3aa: SVEWDDYGYT

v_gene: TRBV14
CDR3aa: ASSQVDRVRGYT

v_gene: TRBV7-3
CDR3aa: ASSFDSKNIQY

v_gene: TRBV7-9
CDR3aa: ASSLGLQGANTEAF

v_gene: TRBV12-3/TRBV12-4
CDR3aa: ASSLQDTEAF

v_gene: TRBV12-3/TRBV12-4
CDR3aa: ASRSDSSTDFSYGYT

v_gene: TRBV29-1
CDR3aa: STRTGFVIGTEAF

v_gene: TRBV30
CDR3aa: AWSQGGNTEAF

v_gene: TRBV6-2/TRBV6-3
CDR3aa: ASSLPDWTQY

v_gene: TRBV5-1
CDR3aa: ASSSDRATQY

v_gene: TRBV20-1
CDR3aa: SAGGGPTKNIQY

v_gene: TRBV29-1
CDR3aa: SVELGRHSNQPQH

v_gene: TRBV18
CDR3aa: ASFPGQPNRPLH